The rows below give T cell receptor beta chains drawn from one sample of a study of blood T cell repertoires in COVID-19. Sequencing was performed with immunoSEQ multiplex PCR; in TCRdb, only in-frame clones are kept and a portion is missing. In the table there are 650,000 to 800,000 clones, around 89% of which are singletons. The sequenced sample consisted of peripheral blood. The receptor source for this set is a woman aged 18-29 years with acute or convalescent COVID-19. The CDR3 runs from the conserved cysteine through the conserved F or W. D genes are given only for firm matches. The size field is filled for only some rows; it gives once, few, many or a size class.

clone_size	d_call	j_call	v_call	cdr3_aa	cdr3_nt
NA	NA	TRBJ1-2	TRBV9	CASSAEQLNQGNYGYTF	TGTGCCAGCAGCGCGGAGCAATTAAACCAGGGGAACTATGGCTACACCTTC
NA	TRBD2	TRBJ2-3	TRBV9	CASSVVAGATDTQYF	TGTGCCAGCAGCGTAGTAGCGGGGGCCACAGATACGCAGTATTTT
NA	NA	TRBJ1-1	TRBV7-9	CASSLGRSEAFF	TGTGCCAGCAGCTTAGGGCGGTCCGAAGCTTTCTTT
NA	TRBD1	TRBJ2-2	TRBV29-1	CSVSGTGETGELFF	TGCAGCGTCTCCGGGACAGGGGAGACCGGGGAGCTGTTTTTT
NA	NA	TRBJ1-5	TRBV10-3	CAITQGHGYDQPQHF	TGTGCCATCACCCAAGGCCACGGGTATGATCAGCCCCAGCATTTT
NA	TRBD1	TRBJ1-2	TRBV2	CASSLTGGDYYGYTF	TGTGCCAGCAGCCTGACAGGGGGCGATTACTATGGCTACACCTTC
NA	TRBD1	TRBJ1-2	TRBV29-1	CSVPGQEYGYTF	TGCAGCGTCCCGGGACAGGAATATGGCTACACCTTC
NA	NA	TRBJ2-2	TRBV2	CASWGQNTGELFF	TGTGCCAGCTGGGGGCAAAACACCGGGGAGCTGTTTTTT
once	TRBD1	TRBJ1-2	TRBV6-6	CASSYQGGIEGYTF	TGTGCCAGCAGTTACCAGGGGGGCATTGAGGGCTACACCTTC
NA	TRBD1	TRBJ1-5	TRBV5-1	CASSLGDRGNQPQHF	TGCGCCAGCAGCTTGGGGGACAGGGGAAATCAGCCCCAGCATTTT
NA	TRBD1	TRBJ2-7	TRBV11-2	CASSSGGGTLTYEQYF	TGTGCCAGCAGCTCAGGGGGCGGGACTTTAACCTACGAGCAGTACTTC
NA	TRBD1	TRBJ2-4	TRBV14	CASSLQPGQGSKNIQYF	TGTGCCAGCAGCCTCCAACCGGGACAGGGTTCCAAAAACATTCAGTACTTC
once	NA	TRBJ2-7	TRBV29-1	CSVDLQGSTYEQYF	TGCAGCGTTGATTTACAGGGCAGCACCTACGAGCAGTACTTC
NA	NA	TRBJ1-1	TRBV21-1	CATLITGSREAFF	TGTGCCACTTTGATAACAGGGAGTAGGGAAGCTTTCTTT
NA	NA	TRBJ1-2	TRBV7-2	CASSLEAGAYGYTF	TGTGCCAGCAGCTTAGAAGCAGGGGCCTATGGCTACACCTTC
once	TRBD1	TRBJ1-1	TRBV29-1	CSVEARQGNNEAFF	TGCAGCGTTGAAGCTCGACAGGGGAACAATGAAGCTTTCTTT